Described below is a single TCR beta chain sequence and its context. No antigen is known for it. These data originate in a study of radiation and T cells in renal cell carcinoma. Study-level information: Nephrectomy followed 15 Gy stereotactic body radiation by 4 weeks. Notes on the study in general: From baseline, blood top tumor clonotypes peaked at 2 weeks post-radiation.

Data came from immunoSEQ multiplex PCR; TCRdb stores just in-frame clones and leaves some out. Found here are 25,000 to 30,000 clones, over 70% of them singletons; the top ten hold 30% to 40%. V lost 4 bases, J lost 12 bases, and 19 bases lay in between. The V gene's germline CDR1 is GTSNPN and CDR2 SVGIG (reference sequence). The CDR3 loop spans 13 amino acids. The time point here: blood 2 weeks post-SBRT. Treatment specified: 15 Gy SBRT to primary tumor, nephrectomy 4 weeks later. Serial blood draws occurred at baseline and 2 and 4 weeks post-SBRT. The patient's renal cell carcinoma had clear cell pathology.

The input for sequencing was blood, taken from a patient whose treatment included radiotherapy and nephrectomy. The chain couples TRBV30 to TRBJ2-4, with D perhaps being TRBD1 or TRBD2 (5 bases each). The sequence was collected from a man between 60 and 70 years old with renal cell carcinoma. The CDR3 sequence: CAWNARDRPTQYF. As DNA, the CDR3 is TGTGCCTGGAATGCCAGGGACCGTCCGACTCAGTACTTC. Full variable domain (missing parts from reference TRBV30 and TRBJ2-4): SQTIHQWPATLVQPVGSPLSLECTVEGTSNPNLYWYRQAAGRGLQLLFYSVGIGQISSEVPQNLSASRPQDRQFILSSKKLLLSDSGFYLCAWNARDRPTQYFGAGTRLSVL.